This TCR beta chain was identified during a study of technical replicates of blood from several donors. Data came from immunoSEQ multiplex PCR; TCRdb stores just in-frame clones and leaves some out. The repertoire consists of 65,000 to 95,000 clones, with about 97% occurring once and the leading ten covering approximately 0.3%. Germline loops: CDR1 SEHNR, CDR2 FQNEAQ (reference sequence). The CDR3 has 15 amino acids. V was pared by 2 bases and J by 5 bases, with 12 bases between. V usage is TRBV7-9 and J usage is TRBJ1-4, with D perhaps matching TRBD1 (5 bases). The clonotype was recovered from a human donor in good health. The sequencing input was T cells isolated from PBMCs. CDR3 sequence reads: CASSLNRSPNEKLFF. The CDR3 DNA reads TGTGCCAGCAGCTTAAACAGGAGCCCAAATGAAAAACTGTTTTTT. The whole variable domain, remainder taken from reference TRBV7-9 and TRBJ1-4, is DTGVSQNPRHKITKRGQNVTFRCDPISEHNRLYWYRQTLGQGPEFLTYFQNEAQLEKSRLLSDRFSAERPKGSFSTLEIQRTEQGDSAMYLCASSLNRSPNEKLFFGSGTQLSVL.